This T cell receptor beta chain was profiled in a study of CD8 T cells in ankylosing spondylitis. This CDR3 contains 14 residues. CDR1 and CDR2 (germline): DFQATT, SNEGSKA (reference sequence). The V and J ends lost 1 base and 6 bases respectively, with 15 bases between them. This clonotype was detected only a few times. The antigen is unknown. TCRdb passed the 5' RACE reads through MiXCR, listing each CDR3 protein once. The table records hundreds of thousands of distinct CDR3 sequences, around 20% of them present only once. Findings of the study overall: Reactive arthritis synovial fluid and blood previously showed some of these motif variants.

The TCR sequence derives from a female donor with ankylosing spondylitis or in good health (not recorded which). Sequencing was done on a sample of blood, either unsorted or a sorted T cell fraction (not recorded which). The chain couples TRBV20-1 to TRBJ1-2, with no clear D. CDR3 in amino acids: CSARGDSVIHGYTF. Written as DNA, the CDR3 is TGCAGTGCTAGAGGGGATAGTGTAATTCATGGCTACACCTTC.